Listed below are T cell receptor beta chains from one sample, sequenced in a study of T-cell memory formation after mild COVID-19. TCRdb re-called the 5' RACE reads with MiXCR, one entry per CDR3 protein. This sample carries about 140,000 distinct CDR3 sequences, around 13% of them seen once, and the ten largest clones take 13% to 15%. Sequenced sample: PBMCs or a T cell subset sorted from them (not recorded which). These receptors were obtained from an adult woman who had mild COVID-19 (a few samples of this study predate the infection). Cell type and time point are not known. The CDR3 runs from the conserved cysteine through the conserved F or W. Fields, in order: clone size, V gene, J gene, D gene, CDR3 protein, CDR3 DNA. A D gene is named only where the DNA matches it firmly. Not all rows give a size; the values are once, few, many and, for expanded clones, a class.

few	TRBV5-6	TRBJ2-3	TRBD1	CASSFGTGVRTDTQYF	TGTGCCAGCAGCTTCGGGACAGGGGTCAGGACAGATACGCAGTATTTT
-	TRBV9	TRBJ2-2	-	CASSGYIHPGLNPSKGTGELFF	TGTGCCAGCAGCGGCTATATCCACCCGGGCCTCAATCCCTCGAAGGGCACCGGGGAGCTGTTTTTT
-	TRBV5-5	TRBJ2-3	TRBD2	CASSLFSGRVRADTQYF	TGTGCCAGCAGCTTGTTCTCCGGGAGGGTTCGGGCAGATACGCAGTATTTT
-	TRBV9	TRBJ2-3	TRBD2	CASSVRASGSADTQYF	TGTGCCAGCAGCGTAAGGGCTAGCGGGAGCGCAGATACGCAGTATTTT
-	TRBV7-8	TRBJ1-2	TRBD1	CASRILQGPGYGYTF	TGTGCCAGCAGGATACTACAGGGGCCCGGCTATGGCTACACCTTC
-	TRBV4-2	TRBJ2-5	TRBD1	CASSQAGGVQTQYF	TGTGCCAGCAGCCAAGCAGGGGGCGTGCAGACCCAGTACTTC
few	TRBV12-3/TRBV12-4	TRBJ2-7	TRBD2	CASSLARAGREYF	TGTGCCAGCAGTTTAGCGCGAGCGGGGAGGGAGTACTTC
-	TRBV29-1	TRBJ2-7	-	CSVEESSYEQYF	TGCAGCGTTGAGGAGAGCTCCTACGAGCAGTACTTC
-	TRBV12-3/TRBV12-4	TRBJ2-2	TRBD2	CASRKTSGRTGELFF	TGTGCCAGCAGGAAGACTAGCGGGAGAACCGGGGAGCTGTTTTTT
many	TRBV27	TRBJ2-7	-	CASSSLDAVSYEQYF	TGTGCCAGCAGTTCCCTAGATGCGGTGTCCTACGAGCAGTACTTC
few	TRBV29-1	TRBJ2-1	TRBD2	CSVGLAGGPVYNEQFF	TGCAGCGTAGGACTAGCGGGGGGGCCCGTGTACAATGAGCAGTTCTTC
-	TRBV5-1	TRBJ2-3	TRBD2	CASSGGDVADTQYF	TGCGCCAGTAGCGGGGGAGATGTTGCAGATACGCAGTATTTT
-	TRBV6-5	TRBJ1-2	-	CASSYSLSTAYYGYTF	TGTGCCAGCAGTTACTCTCTTTCCACAGCTTACTATGGCTACACCTTC
many	TRBV25-1	TRBJ2-2	-	CASSLNLGQTTGELFF	TGTGCCAGCAGCCTAAACCTCGGACAGACCACCGGGGAGCTGTTTTTT
few	TRBV13	TRBJ2-2	-	CASSTYRLVSGELFF	TGTGCCAGCAGCACGTATCGACTAGTGAGCGGGGAGCTGTTTTTT
-	TRBV21-1	TRBJ2-7	-	CASSKKWGRDYEQYF	TGTGCCAGCAGCAAAAAATGGGGCAGAGACTACGAGCAGTACTTC
few	TRBV5-1	TRBJ2-6	TRBD1	CASSSRGQGSGANVLTF	TGCGCCAGCAGCTCACGGGGACAGGGGTCTGGGGCCAACGTCCTGACTTTC
few	TRBV6-1	TRBJ2-3	TRBD2	CASSALAGSPTDTQYF	TGTGCCAGCAGTGCCCTAGCGGGGTCGCCCACAGATACGCAGTATTTT
-	TRBV30	TRBJ1-2	-	CAWSVPSDNLGYTF	TGTGCCTGGAGTGTTCCCTCCGACAATCTCGGCTACACCTTC
-	TRBV6-5	TRBJ1-2	TRBD1	CASSRQGQGQFF	TGTGCCAGCAGTCGACAGGGACAGGGGCAATTCTTC
few	TRBV20-1	TRBJ1-1	-	CSAPGASGTEAFF	TGCAGTGCCCCAGGGGCAAGTGGGACTGAAGCTTTCTTT
-	TRBV24-1	TRBJ2-5	-	CATSDLSGKETQYF	TGTGCCACCAGTGATTTGTCGGGGAAGGAGACCCAGTACTTC
-	TRBV2	TRBJ2-1	-	CASSVARARLNEQFF	TGTGCCAGCAGCGTAGCGCGGGCTCGACTCAATGAGCAGTTCTTC
few	TRBV27	TRBJ1-1	-	CASSPQRRTEAFF	TGTGCCAGCAGTCCCCAGAGGCGTACTGAAGCTTTCTTT
few	TRBV29-1	TRBJ2-7	TRBD2	CSVEDRTSGDSYEQYF	TGCAGCGTTGAAGATAGGACTAGCGGGGACAGCTACGAGCAGTACTTC
-	TRBV4-2	TRBJ2-7	TRBD1	CASSREGASEQYF	TGTGCCAGCAGCCGTGAGGGGGCCTCAGAGCAGTACTTC
few	TRBV19	TRBJ1-2	-	CASSIGRPPTNYGYTF	TGTGCCAGTAGTATAGGCAGGCCACCTACTAACTATGGCTACACCTTC
-	TRBV7-9	TRBJ1-2	-	CASTKRQRGQLGSGYGYTF	TGTGCCAGCACCAAGAGGCAGCGCGGACAGCTAGGTTCTGGCTATGGCTACACCTTC
-	TRBV7-2	TRBJ2-1	-	CASSPGGGSSYNEQFF	TGTGCCAGCAGCCCAGGGGGCGGGAGCTCCTACAATGAGCAGTTCTTC